This T cell receptor (beta chain) came from a study of cytomegalovirus exposure and HLA in healthy donors. Study-wide findings and caveats: An Asian-associated ancestry cluster reportedly showed fewer N-insertions than the roughly 670-donor mean in a later analysis. TCR beta sequences reportedly predicted most subjects' HLA-A and HLA-B alleles accurately. The only immune exposure information that was available was CMV serostatus. Presence/absence analyses supposed approximately even sequencing depth among donors.

A word on this clone: Its antigen is still unknown.

In germline, CDR1 is SGHRS, CDR2 YFSETQ. This CDR3 spans 15 amino acids. Deletions cut 0 bases from V and 2 bases from J, with 10 bases between. 60 Vbeta and 13 Jbeta primers were used in PCR. Assay used: immunoSEQ multiplex PCR; TCRdb lists only in-frame clones, some missing. The table lists about 150,000 clones, 65% to 80% of them singletons. The sample taken for sequencing was PBMCs. The receptor was derived from a woman aged 45-60 years in good health and CMV-seropositive. The rearrangement joins TRBV5-1 to TRBJ2-3, with D tentatively TRBD1 (5 bases). As DNA, the CDR3 is TGCGCCAGCAGCTTGGAGGGGCCCCACACAGATACGCAGTATTTT. Protein product: CASSLEGPHTDTQYF.